The TCR beta chain under discussion was sequenced for a study of OX40 agonist ivuxolimab in advanced cancers. Some clones are missing from TCRdb's copy, which holds only in-frame ones; the method was immunoSEQ multiplex PCR. The repertoire holds about 150,000 clones, with 90% to 95% as singletons. Findings and caveats of the study: Among the lowest peripheral clonal expansion occurred in 0.1-3.0 mg/kg partial responders.

It was autoimmune disease history or systemic immunosuppression that excluded patients. The length of the CDR3 is 14 residues. Between the trimmed V and J ends, which lost 7 bases and 0 bases, there was a span of 10 bases. Germline V gives CDR1 WNHNN, CDR2 SYGVQD (reference sequence). As concerns this clone: Its specificity is not known.

This receptor was taken from an adult with an advanced solid tumor such as melanoma, head and neck, liver or kidney cancer. This sample comprised CD4+ or CD8+ T cells sorted from blood, obtained in a trial of the OX40 agonist ivuxolimab. The gene calls are TRBV10-1 and TRBJ1-3; D not certain. CDR3 bases: TGCGCCAGCACAGAGGACCTCTCTGGAAACACCATATATTTT. Translating gives CASTEDLSGNTIYF.